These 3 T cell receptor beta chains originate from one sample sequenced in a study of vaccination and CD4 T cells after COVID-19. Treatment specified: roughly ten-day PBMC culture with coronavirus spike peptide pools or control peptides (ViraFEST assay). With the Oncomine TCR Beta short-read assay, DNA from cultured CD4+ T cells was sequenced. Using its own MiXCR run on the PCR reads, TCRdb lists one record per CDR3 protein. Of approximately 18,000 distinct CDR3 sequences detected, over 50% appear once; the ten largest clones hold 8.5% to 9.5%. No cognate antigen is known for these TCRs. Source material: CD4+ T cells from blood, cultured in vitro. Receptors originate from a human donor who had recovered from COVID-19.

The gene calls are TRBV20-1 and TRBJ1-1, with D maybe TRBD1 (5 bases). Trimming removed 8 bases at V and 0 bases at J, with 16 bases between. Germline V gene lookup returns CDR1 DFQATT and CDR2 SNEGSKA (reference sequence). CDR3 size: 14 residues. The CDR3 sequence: CSLEGRTMNTEAFF. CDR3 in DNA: TGCAGTCTCGAGGGGCGCACTATGAACACTGAAGCTTTCTTT.

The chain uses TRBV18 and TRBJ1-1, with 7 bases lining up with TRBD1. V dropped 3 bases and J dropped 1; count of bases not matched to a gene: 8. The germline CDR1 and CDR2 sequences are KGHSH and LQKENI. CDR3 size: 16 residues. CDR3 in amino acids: CASSPTEGTENTEAFF. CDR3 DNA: TGTGCCAGCTCACCGACCGAAGGGACAGAGAACACTGAAGCTTTCTTT.

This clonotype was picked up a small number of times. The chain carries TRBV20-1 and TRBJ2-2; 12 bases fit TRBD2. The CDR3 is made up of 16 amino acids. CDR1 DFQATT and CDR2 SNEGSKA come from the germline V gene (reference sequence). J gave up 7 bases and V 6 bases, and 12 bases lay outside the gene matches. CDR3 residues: CSAMETSGRKHGELFF. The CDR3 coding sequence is TGCAGTGCCATGGAAACTAGCGGGAGGAAACACGGGGAGCTGTTTTTT.